The 22 T cell receptor beta chains below all came from one sample that was sequenced in a study of CD8 T cells in Susac syndrome. Random hexamers served to reverse transcribe roughly 0.5 to 1 ug RNA. Each CDR3 protein gets one entry after TCRdb re-called the immunoSEQ multiplex PCR reads with MiXCR. The data hold roughly 120,000 distinct CDR3 sequences, with about 93% observed a single time. The sequenced sample consisted of CD4+ T cells from PBMCs. All receptors come from a human donor in good health.

V and J are TRBV7-9 and TRBJ2-3; 8 bases align to TRBD2. Germline CDR1 SEHNR, CDR2 FQNEAQ (reference sequence). The CDR3 runs 15 residues. V dropped 7 bases and J dropped 5; count of bases not matched to a gene: 11. The CDR3 region has the DNA TGTGCCAGCACCGAGACTAGCGTGGAGGGAGATACGCAGTATTTT. Its translation: CASTETSVEGDTQYF.

The gene calls are TRBV4-1 and TRBJ2-3; possible D gene TRBD2, 7 bases. This CDR3 comprises 16 residues. Looked up from germline, CDR1 is MGHRA and CDR2 is YSYEKL. Deletions cut 4 bases from V and 0 bases from J, with 14 bases between. Here the CDR3 DNA reads TGCGCCAGCAGCCTCCAAGGGGGGGGAAGCACAGATACGCAGTATTTT. Translated, it gives CASSLQGGGSTDTQYF.

The CDR3 DNA is TGTGCCACCAGCAGAGATCTTACTAGCGGGAGCCACGAGCAGTACTTC. This sequence encodes CATSRDLTSGSHEQYF. V usage is TRBV15 and J usage is TRBJ2-7; TRBD2 aligns across 11 bases. The length of the CDR3 is 16 residues. The V gene end was trimmed by 0 bases and the J gene end by 5 bases; junction bases not matched to a gene: 6. Per germline, CDR1 LNHNV and CDR2 YYDKDF (reference sequence).

The chain's CDR3 is CASSEPGQVSIYF. CDR3 DNA sequence: TGCGCCAGCAGCGAACCGGGACAGGTCTCCATATATTTT. The rearrangement joins TRBV5-1 to TRBJ1-3, with TRBD1 identical over 8 bases. With V trimmed by 4 bases and J by 11 bases, 8 bases remained unmatched. Germline CDR1 is SGHRS and CDR2 is YFSETQ. The CDR3 length is 13 residues. Drawing the rest from reference TRBV5-1 and TRBJ1-3, the complete variable domain is KAGVTQTPRYLIKTRGQQVTLSCSPISGHRSVSWYQQTPGQGLQFLFEYFSETQRNKGNFPGRFSGRQFSNSRSEMNVSTLELGDSALYLCASSEPGQVSIYFGEGSWLTVV.

The V and J genes are TRBV20-1 and TRBJ2-7, with 10 bases matching TRBD2. The CDR3 covers 13 residues. Germline loops: CDR1 DFQATT, CDR2 SNEGSKA (reference sequence). V was pared by 3 bases and J by 3 bases, with 2 bases of the junction left unmatched. The CDR3, as DNA: TGCAGTGCTAGGACTAGCGGGTACTACGAGCAGTACTTC. It yields the protein CSARTSGYYEQYF.

The V and J genes are TRBV15 and TRBJ2-7; the D gene could be TRBD1 or TRBD2 (5 bases each). V was clipped by 0 bases and J by 6 bases, with 15 bases between them. Germline loops: CDR1 LNHNV, CDR2 YYDKDF (reference sequence). CDR3 length equals 15 residues. CDR3 coding DNA: TGTGCCACCAGCAGAGATCGGGGCTTGGGCCTCGAGCAGTACTTC. Translated, it gives CATSRDRGLGLEQYF. The full variable domain, completed using reference TRBV15 and TRBJ2-7, is DAMVIQNPRYQVTQFGKPVTLSCSQTLNHNVMYWYQQKSSQAPKLLFHYYDKDFNNEADTPDNFQSRRPNTSFCFLDIRSPGLGDTAMYLCATSRDRGLGLEQYFGPGTRLTVT.

On this clonotype: An end of the junction does not agree with germline; a read error may underlie this. The chain combines TRBV6-5 with TRBJ2-1; D uncertain. Germline V gene data show CDR1 as MNHEY and CDR2 as SVGAGI. CDR3 length equals 11 residues. This CDR3 reads CASRYYNEQFF. The CDR3 nucleotides read TGTGCCAGCAGATACTACAATGAGCAGTTCTTC.

The V gene is TRBV20-1, the J gene TRBJ2-5; 9 nucleotides line up with TRBD1. The CDR3 spans 15 residues. Trimming cost V 5 bases and J 5 bases; bases outside gene matches: 12. CDR1 is DFQATT and CDR2 is SNEGSKA in the germline V gene (reference sequence). This CDR3 is CSAGPGQGFGETQYF. The CDR3 DNA reads TGCAGTGCTGGGCCGGGACAGGGTTTCGGGGAGACCCAGTACTTC.

V is TRBV25-1 and J is TRBJ2-6; TRBD2 might be the D (6 bases). Trimming cost V 4 bases and J 2 bases, with 6 bases left between them. This CDR3 contains 14 residues. Per the germline V gene, CDR1 is MGHDK and CDR2 is SYGVNS. The CDR3 bases are TGTGCCAGCAGTGTAGCGGCTGGGGCCAACGTCCTGACTTTC. Residues: CASSVAAGANVLTF.

This clonotype was seen just once. This chain uses TRBV25-1 with TRBJ2-1; 8 positions agree with TRBD1. Losses at the gene ends were 3 bases for V and 5 bases for J; bases not matched to a gene: 3. CDR3 length: 14 residues. Germline V CDR1 and CDR2: MGHDK, SYGVNS. The CDR3 loop is CASSEQGANNEQFF. In DNA, the CDR3 is TGTGCCAGCAGTGAGCAGGGGGCGAACAATGAGCAGTTCTTC.

This clonotype is a singleton in its sample. The J gene is TRBJ1-5, the V gene TRBV6-5; 7 positions match TRBD1. The germline gives CDR1 MNHEY, CDR2 SVGAGI. The CDR3 has 13 residues. Germline trimming cut 10 bases from V and 2 bases from J; bases unmatched to any gene: 5. The CDR3, as DNA: TGTGCCACACAGGGGCGCGGCAATCAGCCCCAGCATTTT. Translating it yields CATQGRGNQPQHF.

This rearrangement joins TRBV19 to TRBJ2-7; 9 bases are a match to TRBD2. Germline values: CDR1 LNHDA, CDR2 SQIVND (reference sequence). V trimming: 5 bases; J trimming: 1 base; junction bases outside the gene matches: 3. The CDR3 contains 14 residues. The CDR3 here is CASSSRGGSYEQYF. CDR3 coding DNA: TGTGCCAGTAGTTCGCGGGGGGGGTCCTACGAGCAGTACTTC.

V usage is TRBV5-1 and J usage is TRBJ2-3; TRBD2 might be the D (5 bases). Germline loops: CDR1 SGHRS, CDR2 YFSETQ. V shed 1 base and J shed 0 bases, with 12 bases lying between them. The CDR3 is 16 residues long. The CDR3 nucleotides read TGCGCCAGCAGCTTGTCGCCAGCGGTTAGCACAGATACGCAGTATTTT. Translated, it gives CASSLSPAVSTDTQYF.

The chain is built from TRBV5-6 and TRBJ2-7; TRBD2 is a possible D gene (6 bases). Germline V gives CDR1 SGHDT, CDR2 YYEEEE. The germline V and J ends were trimmed by 1 base and 1 base, with 12 bases remaining between them. CDR3 size: 15 residues. DNA for the CDR3: TGTGCCAGCAGCTTGCTCGTGGGAGGATCCTACGAGCAGTACTTC. Protein: CASSLLVGGSYEQYF.

This chain uses TRBV5-4 with TRBJ2-2, with 9 bases identical to TRBD2. With V trimmed by 2 bases and J by 1 base, 3 bases remained unmatched. CDR1 SGHNT and CDR2 YYREEE come from the germline V gene (reference sequence). The CDR3 has 16 residues. This CDR3 is CASSLEAGGNTGELFF. The CDR3 DNA reads TGTGCCAGCAGCTTAGAAGCGGGAGGGAACACCGGGGAGCTGTTTTTT.

The rearrangement links TRBV9 to TRBJ2-1; TRBD2 matches at 12 bases. The CDR3 has 16 amino acids. Trimming at V came to 2 bases and at J to 3 bases, leaving 3 bases not matched to a gene. Germline V gene sequence: CDR1 SGDLS, CDR2 YYNGEE. The CDR3 sequence is CASSVQGLAGYNEQFF. CDR3 DNA sequence: TGTGCCAGCAGCGTGCAGGGACTAGCGGGCTACAATGAGCAGTTCTTC. Full variable domain (missing parts from reference TRBV9 and TRBJ2-1): DSGVTQTPKHLITATGQRVTLRCSPRSGDLSVYWYQQSLDQGLQFLIQYYNGEERAKGNILERFSAQQFPDLHSELNLSSLELGDSALYFCASSVQGLAGYNEQFFGPGTRLTVL.

The chain uses TRBV20-1 and TRBJ2-3, with TRBD2 identical over 10 bases. CDR1 is DFQATT and CDR2 is SNEGSKA in the germline V gene (reference sequence). This CDR3 is built from 19 residues. V dropped 5 bases and J dropped 4; count of bases not matched to a gene: 21. CDR3 nucleotide sequence: TGCAGTGCTTGCCCATTAGGGGGCAGGAGCGGGAGGGCCGCAGATACGCAGTATTTT. This sequence encodes CSACPLGGRSGRAADTQYF.

The V and J genes are TRBV11-2 and TRBJ2-5; 8 nucleotides line up with TRBD1. Germline CDR1 and CDR2: SGHAT and FQNNGV. The V gene end was trimmed by 3 bases and the J gene end by 13 bases; junction bases not matched to a gene: 4. This CDR3 is 11 amino acids long. The DNA of the CDR3 is TGTGCCAGCAGCTTTAGGACAGGGTTGTACTTC. It yields the protein CASSFRTGLYF.

V is TRBV18 and J is TRBJ1-1, with a weak D call TRBD1 (5 bases). V lost 3 bases, J lost 9 bases, and 14 bases lay in between. The germline gives CDR1 KGHSH, CDR2 LQKENI. The CDR3 length is 13 residues. CDR3 region: CASSPSDTRKAFF. CDR3 nucleotides: TGTGCCAGCTCACCGTCGGACACCAGGAAAGCTTTCTTT.

In DNA form, the CDR3 reads TGTGCCAGCAGCCAAGAAGTGGACCAGTGGAATGAGCAGTTCTTC. The encoded protein is CASSQEVDQWNEQFF. J is TRBJ2-1 and V is TRBV3-1; D is ambiguous. The CDR3 runs to 15 residues. Germline-derived CDR1 and CDR2 are LGHDT and YNNKEL (reference sequence). V was clipped by 0 bases and J by 7 bases, with 13 bases between them.

The chain carries TRBV5-6 and TRBJ2-2; D possibly corresponds to TRBD1 (5 bases). Trimming took off 5 bases at V and 6 bases at J, with 11 bases between the two ends. The CDR3 runs 13 residues. CDR1 SGHDT and CDR2 YYEEEE come from the germline V gene. The CDR3 sequence: CASSRRQPGELFF. The CDR3 DNA reads TGTGCCAGCAGTCGGAGACAGCCCGGGGAGCTGTTTTTT.

This chain joins TRBV20-1 and TRBJ2-1; 7 bases line up with TRBD2. The CDR3 is made up of 15 amino acids. The V and J ends lost 1 base and 10 bases, in that order; junction bases with no gene match: 13. CDR1 DFQATT and CDR2 SNEGSKA come from the germline V gene (reference sequence). DNA for the CDR3: TGCAGTGCTAGAGGGGCTAGCGGAGCAACGGGGGAGCAGTTCTTC. Protein product: CSARGASGATGEQFF.